The T cell receptor beta chain under discussion was sequenced for a study of T cells in Graves' hyperthyroidism and ophthalmopathy. The germline V gene has CDR1 SQVTM and CDR2 ANQGSEA. This CDR3 has 12 amino acids. V lost 7 bases and J lost 3; bases outside the gene matches: 6. Study-wide results and caveats: Most thyroid clonotypes expanded above 0.001 were also detected in blood. Before onset, ophthalmopathy was predicted by the model a median approximately 6.7 months earlier.

Graves' hyperthyroidism qualified as stable when ophthalmopathy did not progress within 18 months. Uncontrolled infection, other autoimmune disease, pregnancy or lactation disqualified patients from enrolment. As to this clonotype: Its antigen is undetermined.

TCR beta CDR3 regions were amplified from RNA. A first-round RT-PCR of the TCR CDR3 used the HTBI primer set. One entry per CDR3 protein results from TCRdb running MiXCR on the multiplex PCR reads. The table has 600,000 or so distinct CDR3 sequences, around 15% seen once; the top ten hold approximately 3.9%. The clonotype was recovered from a woman in her twenties or thirties with Graves' hyperthyroidism. This chain connects TRBV29-1 to TRBJ2-7; 7 bases agree with TRBD1. Sequenced material: blood. The CDR3 sequence is CSGGQEDYEQYF. CDR3 bases: TGCAGCGGCGGACAGGAGGACTACGAGCAGTACTTC.